This T cell receptor (beta chain) was sequenced in a study of cytomegalovirus exposure and HLA in healthy donors (dated by TCRdb to about 2017). With respect to the entire study: According to an earlier analysis of several hundred of the donors, about 179 million T cells yielded some 120 million unique TCR beta sequences and around 280 Gb of sequence data. An early release that covered some 640 HLA-typed donors contained around 330 gigabases of sequencing data and about 93 million unique TCR sequences. Of the approximately 400 genotyped donors, 75% to 85% were placed in the genetic ancestry cluster associated with self-reported Caucasian donors. The study aimed to test whether cataloging public T cell receptors could reveal signatures of past pathogen exposure. Using immunosequencing, the study profiled T cell repertoires from around 670 subjects and related those repertoires to cytomegalovirus serostatus. Along with the approximately 600-subject first cohort, a separate validation cohort of over a hundred different subjects was used. To predict cytomegalovirus infection status, the study brought together high-throughput TCR immunosequencing, statistical association of individual TCRs with disease status, and machine learning. A later analysis re-analyzed previously published TCR beta repertoires from 666 donors and added high-resolution HLA genotyping to study TCR occurrence patterns. The later analysis used no new phenotypic data to find candidate immune exposures, relying instead on TCR beta sequences and their occurrence across donors. To decide whether each TCR beta V gene segment behaved as functional or pseudogenic, an earlier analysis of approximately 590 of the donors relied on high-throughput TCR beta sequencing. Donor age, sex, ethnicity and CMV serostatus were collected together with the repertoire data. A later genetic analysis took genome-wide SNP genotypes for about three fifths of the roughly 700 donors and used that subset as a discovery cohort. All discovery cohort repertoires had been generated on a single sequencing platform. HLA typing covered class I and class II loci at four-digit resolution. The number of donors typed differed by locus, with roughly 629-640 for A, B, C, DRB1 and DQB1, about 500 for DQA1, approximately 570 for DPA1, and 472 for DPB1. Five DR-DQ haplotypes were treated as single units for association and clustering because of strong linkage in the cohort. Among 300 to 450 genotyped donors of the cohort, an average of about 240,000 unique TCR beta nucleotide sequences were sequenced per donor, around 18% of them non-productive.

Study-wide conclusions, independent of this receptor: According to a later analysis, parvovirus B19, influenza, CMV and Epstein-Barr virus appeared linked to several top co-occurrence clusters. In a later analysis, the rate of TCR association differed among HLA loci, with DRB1 alleles having the most associated TCRs and HLA-C alleles having the fewest. Across donors, most TCR sequences were observed very rarely, whereas some public TCRs were present in many individuals. In vitro tests confirmed that three of the cytomegalovirus-associated TCR beta chains recognize cytomegalovirus antigens. In this cohort, only TCR beta chains were sequenced, and detectable features were limited by the absence of alpha or paired-chain data. In both the original and validation cohorts, the classifier was reported to diagnose cytomegalovirus status with high specificity and sensitivity. A further reported finding was that TCR beta sequences accurately predicted the HLA-A and HLA-B alleles for most subjects in the first cohort. Because HLA typing was missing for some donors at each locus, association tests included only the typed subset. The only immune exposure information available for the cohort was CMV serostatus. The authors suggested that the approach could potentially be extended to other disease states and immunological phenotypes. Roughly uniform sequencing depth across donors was assumed in presence/absence analyses, although this assumption may not hold. The study listed around 160 TCR beta chains as associated with cytomegalovirus. Because counts were too low, 15 to 20 rarely observed V segments, including chromosome 9 orphons, were excluded from the earlier analysis of 587 of the donors. Compared with the approximately 670-donor mean, donors in an Asian-associated ancestry cluster had fewer N-insertions in productive TCRs, according to a later genetic analysis. Linkage disequilibrium might explain the correlated functional status among segregating V segments, but an unknown experimental factor could not be ruled out. A cluster of highly shared sequence variants was judged likely to represent a technical artifact of the sequencing pipeline. A later genetic analysis associated a missense DCLRE1C variant with V-gene and J-gene trimming of TCR beta chains, and an independent cohort replicated the association. At a false discovery rate of 0.05, a later analysis linked 15,000 to 20,000 TCR beta sequences to specific HLA alleles. Assigning TCR associations to individual alleles was difficult when HLA alleles, especially DR and DQ, strongly co-occurred. In a later analysis, most CMV-associated TCR beta chains were found to appear HLA-restricted, with HLA associations seemingly driven largely by CMV exposure. An earlier analysis of around 500 of the donors showed that most TCR beta V segments appeared in productive rearrangements either about 87% or about 30% of the time, which broadly matched IMGT annotations. In a later analysis, HLA-associated TCR beta chains showed more clonal expansion and lower generation probabilities than non-associated chains that were equally common.

The cohort consisted of approximately 690 healthy bone marrow donors. Cohort members were all nominally healthy when sampled, although unrecorded immune exposures were likely present. The donor tested CMV seropositive, placing the donor among the 250 to 300 seropositive members of the cohort. Each donor provided a peripheral blood sample, and peripheral blood mononuclear cells were used for TCR beta sequencing. The Qiagen DNeasy Blood Extraction Kit was used to extract genomic DNA from the blood cell samples. This clone was counted only a few times. Its specific antigen is unknown. No base-level quality is on record; no much larger clone is a single base apart. The library was produced with the immunoSEQ multiplex PCR assay. The multiplex PCR relied on a mix of 60 forward primers for TCR Vbeta segments and 13 reverse primers for TCR Jbeta segments. A multiplex PCR assay on genomic DNA amplified the CDR3 region of rearranged TCR beta genes. The Illumina HiSeq System was used to sequence the amplified TCR beta libraries as 87-base-pair reads. The authors' analysis ran thus. In a later analysis, 77 million or so unique TCR beta chains were counted across the 666 repertoires, and about 9.9 million of these chains were shared by at least two donors. A nearest-neighbor algorithm error-corrected the raw reads and collapsed the reads into unique sequences, merging closely related sequences to remove PCR and sequencing errors. To assign V, D and J gene segments, CDR3 sequences were aligned to IMGT reference sequences. For a sequence to be retained, a match of at least six nucleotides to both a V gene segment and a J gene segment was required. A rearrangement was called productive if the CDR3 had no stop codons and remained in frame with V and J, and every other rearrangement was called non-productive. CDR3 was defined according to IMGT convention as the region running from the second conserved V-encoded cysteine to the conserved J-encoded phenylalanine. In an earlier analysis of roughly 580 of the donors, sequences lacking an unambiguous match to a single V gene segment were excluded. An earlier analysis of 550 to 650 of the donors classified V segments as functional when productive rearrangements were above 56.7% and as segregating when the standard deviation between donors was above 5%. A statistical classification framework was built for diagnosing cytomegalovirus status from the catalog of TCR beta chain sequences. V and J gene assignment, in a later analysis, came from comparing TCR nucleotide sequences with IMGT/GENE-DB human TR gene sequences. The TCRdist pipeline was used in a later analysis to assign CDR3 sequences and most-parsimonious VDJ recombination scenarios. In a later analysis, every TCR beta chain was defined by the combination of its CDR3 amino acid sequence and its V-gene family, and reads without a unique V-gene family were dropped. A later analysis removed 592 highly shared, low-generation-probability nucleotide sequences to deal with suspected cross-contamination and a sequencing artifact. For each public chain, a later analysis derived a clonal expansion index from normalized ranks of inferred template counts within each repertoire. In a later analysis, generation probabilities were computed with a VDJ recombination model fitted to out-of-frame rearrangements, and the resulting probabilities were checked against IGoR. Hypergeometric tests were used in a later analysis to score TCR-TCR, TCR-HLA and TCR-CMV co-occurrence, with a repertoire-size bias correction applied to the TCR pairs. To estimate false discovery rates, a later analysis permuted the HLA or CMV assignments 20 times. In a later analysis, co-occurring TCRs were grouped using DBSCAN, with TCRdist sequence similarity added in when clustering inside HLA-allele-positive subsets. Co-occurrence clustering excluded repertoires with fewer than 30,000 or more than 120,000 public chains, plus five with anomalous nucleotide sharing. TCRdb provides this immuneACCESS table in a form limited to in-frame rearrangements. Some clones are lacking; in checked studies, under half of them reflect an unresolved V gene, and why the rest are absent is not known. V, J and clone size are those of that table, while D and trimming were read from the DNA. A total of around 150,000 clones appear in this sample, approximately 8.9% of them only once. The ten largest clones take up more than 6.5% of the sample.

The sequence came from a woman aged 40 to 55 in good health and CMV-seropositive. The sequencing input was PBMCs.

At the DNA level, the sequence is TGCGCCAGCAGCTTGGCCGGGGGGGTCGATACAGATACGCAGTATTTT. This codes for CASSLAGGVDTDTQYF. Recombination connected TRBV5-1 to TRBJ2-3; 8 nucleotides in the junction match TRBD2. CDR1 and CDR2 are read off the germline V gene as SGHRS and YFSETQ. The cysteine opens and the phenylalanine closes a CDR3 of 16 amino acids. Just the 48-base CDR3 DNA is kept, in frame starting at base 1. Trimming accounts for 0 bases at V and 3 bases at J, while the number of junction bases matched to no gene is 6.